This entry lists 10 T cell receptor beta chains sequenced from one sample in a study of shared clonotypes between healthy human individuals. The repertoire was sequenced with immunoSEQ multiplex PCR; TCRdb's copy has only in-frame clones and lacks some. The profile shows around 700,000 clones, less than 80% of them singletons. The sample was memory CD4+ T cells sorted from blood. Regarding subset: CD45RA-negative fraction. The receptor source for this set is a woman aged 25 to 39 in good health.

The CDR3 sequence is CASSSPNTGELFF. CDR3 nucleotides: TGTGCCAGCAGCTCCCCGAACACCGGGGAGCTGTTTTTT. The chain combines TRBV7-2 with TRBJ2-2; D gene uncertain. The CDR3 contains 13 residues. CDR1 and CDR2 from the germline V gene are SGHTA and FQGNSA. The germline V and J ends were trimmed by 4 bases and 0 bases, with 3 bases remaining between them.

The chain has TRBV5-8 and TRBJ2-1; D not certain. The germline gives CDR1 SGHTS, CDR2 YDEGEE. With 8 bases removed from V and 0 bases from J, the gap between germline ends came to 15 bases. There are 15 residues in the CDR3. CDR3: CASLKTASSYNEQFF. The CDR3, as DNA: TGTGCCAGTTTAAAGACGGCGAGCTCCTACAATGAGCAGTTCTTC.

This chain links TRBV4-1 with TRBJ2-7; D remains ambiguous. Germline V gene data show CDR1 as MGHRA and CDR2 as YSYEKL. The V gene lost 0 bases and the J gene lost 0 bases, with 12 bases spanning the gap. The CDR3 consists of 16 residues. As DNA, the CDR3 is TGCGCCAGCAGCCAAGAAAGCAGGTCGAGCTCCTACGAGCAGTACTTC. Residues: CASSQESRSSSYEQYF.

As regards this clone: The same CDR3 can be traced to other DNA sequences in this sample. The chain employs TRBV5-1 and TRBJ2-5; either TRBD1 or TRBD2 may supply D (6 bases each). Deletions cut 4 bases from V and 5 bases from J, with 15 bases between. The CDR3 spans 14 residues. From germline, CDR1 is SGHRS and CDR2 YFSETQ. The CDR3 bases are TGCGCCAGCAGCCCCTCCGGGGGCGGGGAGACCCAGTACTTC. This sequence encodes CASSPSGGGETQYF.

This clone turned up a few times. This chain connects TRBV19 to TRBJ2-5; 8 positions agree with TRBD1. The CDR3 has 14 amino acids. Germline V CDR1 and CDR2: LNHDA, SQIVND (reference sequence). J gave up 6 bases and V 1 base, and 4 bases lay outside the gene matches. CDR3 residues: CASSIGTGWKTQYF. CDR3 bases: TGTGCCAGTAGTATAGGGACAGGGTGGAAGACCCAGTACTTC.

The CDR3 sequence is CASSLSLGPGGAGGYTF. CDR3 DNA sequence: TGTGCCAGCAGTTTAAGTCTCGGTCCAGGGGGCGCCGGGGGCTACACCTTC. This chain links TRBV28 with TRBJ1-2; 8 bases align to TRBD1. Losses at the gene ends were 2 bases for V and 8 bases for J; bases not matched to a gene: 16. The CDR3 is 17 amino acids. CDR1 MDHEN and CDR2 SYDVKM come from the germline V gene.

This chain connects TRBV18 to TRBJ1-2, with D possibly matching TRBD1 (6 bases). V lost 6 bases, J lost 5 bases, and 22 bases lay in between. Germline assignment: CDR1 KGHSH and CDR2 LQKENI. The CDR3 sequence is 16 residues long. The CDR3 nucleotides are TGTGCCAGCTCTCAACAGGGCGATTTAACGGCTTATGGCTACACCTTC. Residues: CASSQQGDLTAYGYTF. The variable domain in full, completed from reference TRBV18 and TRBJ1-2, reads NAGVMQNPRHLVRRRGQEARLRCSPMKGHSHVYWYRQLPEEGLKFMVYLQKENIIDESGMPKERFSAEFPKEGPSILRIQQVVRGDSAAYFCASSQQGDLTAYGYTFGSGTRLTVV.

The chain has TRBV11-1 and TRBJ2-7; the match to TRBD1 covers 12 bases. This CDR3 spans 14 amino acids. CDR1 and CDR2 (germline): SGHAT, FQDESV (reference sequence). The V and J ends lost 4 bases and 6 bases, in that order; junction bases with no gene match: 4. The CDR3 DNA reads as TGTGCCAGCAGCTGGGGACAGGGGGCGTCCGAGCAGTACTTC. It codes for CASSWGQGASEQYF.

The rearrangement joins TRBV21-1 to TRBJ2-7; no DNA check was done on the table's D call, TRBD2. TRBV21-1 is reported as a pseudogene. This CDR3 is built from 16 residues. CDR3 sequence (DNA): TGTGCCAGCAGCAAAGGGCGGGAGGGAAGCTCCTACGAGCAGTACTTC. Translating gives CASSKGREGSSYEQYF.

Turning to this clone: This clone may be a read error of a much larger clone one base away. The rearrangement uses TRBV7-2 and TRBJ1-5; a weak D match, TRBD1 (5 bases). The length of the CDR3 is 13 residues. V gave up 5 bases and J gave up 5 bases, with 10 bases separating them. Germline V gene data show CDR1 as SGHTA and CDR2 as FQGNSA. The CDR3: CASSRQRDQPQHF. As DNA, the CDR3 is TGTGCCAGCAGCCGACAGAGGGATCAGCCCCAGCATTTT.